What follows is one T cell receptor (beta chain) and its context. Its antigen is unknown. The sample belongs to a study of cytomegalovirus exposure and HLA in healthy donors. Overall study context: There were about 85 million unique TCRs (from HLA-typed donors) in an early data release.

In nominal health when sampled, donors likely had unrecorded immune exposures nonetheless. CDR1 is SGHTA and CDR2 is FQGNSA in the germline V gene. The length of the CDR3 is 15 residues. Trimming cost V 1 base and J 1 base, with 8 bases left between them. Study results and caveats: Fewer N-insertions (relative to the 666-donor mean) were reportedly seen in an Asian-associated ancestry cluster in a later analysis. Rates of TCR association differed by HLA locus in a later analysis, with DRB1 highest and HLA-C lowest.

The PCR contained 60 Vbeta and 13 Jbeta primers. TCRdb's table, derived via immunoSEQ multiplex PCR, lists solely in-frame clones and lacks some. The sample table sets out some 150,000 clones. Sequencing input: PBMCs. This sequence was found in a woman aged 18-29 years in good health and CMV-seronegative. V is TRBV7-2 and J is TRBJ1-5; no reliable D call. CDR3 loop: CASSLDGLSNQPQHF. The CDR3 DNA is TGTGCCAGCAGCTTAGACGGACTGAGCAATCAGCCCCAGCATTTT. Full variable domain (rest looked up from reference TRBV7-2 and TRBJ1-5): GAGVSQSPSNKVTEKGKDVELRCDPISGHTALYWYRQSLGQGLEFLIYFQGNSAPDKSGLPSDRFSAERTGGSVSTLTIQRTQQEDSAVYLCASSLDGLSNQPQHFGDGTRLSIL.